This T cell receptor beta chain was identified in a study of control samples from healthy donors and cancer patients. The assay was immunoSEQ multiplex PCR, and TCRdb's table has in-frame clones only and misses some. The sample has 180,000 or so clones; 91% are singletons. There are 15 residues in the CDR3. CDR1 and CDR2 (germline): LNHDA, SQIVND (reference sequence). V was cut by 5 bases and J by 3 bases, with 17 bases left in between. This receptor was taken from a woman aged 25 to 39 in good health. The rearrangement uses TRBV19 and TRBJ2-7, with D perhaps matching TRBD2 (6 bases). The sequencing input was blood. The CDR3 loop is CASSEPGRGYYEQYF. CDR3 DNA: TGTGCCAGTAGTGAGCCGGGACGGGGGTACTACGAGCAGTACTTC.